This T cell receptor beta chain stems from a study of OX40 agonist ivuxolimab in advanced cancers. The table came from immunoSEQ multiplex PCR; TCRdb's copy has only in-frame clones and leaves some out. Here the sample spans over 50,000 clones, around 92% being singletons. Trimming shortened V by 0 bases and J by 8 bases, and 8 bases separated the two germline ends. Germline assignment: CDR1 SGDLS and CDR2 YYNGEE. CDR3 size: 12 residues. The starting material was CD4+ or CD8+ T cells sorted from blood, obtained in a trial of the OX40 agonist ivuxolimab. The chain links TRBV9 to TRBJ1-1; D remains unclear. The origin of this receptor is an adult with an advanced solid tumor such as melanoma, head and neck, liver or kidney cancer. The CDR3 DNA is TGTGCCAGCAGCGTAGGGCACGGAGAAGCTTTCTTT. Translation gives CASSVGHGEAFF.